Sequencing of this TCR beta chain was carried out in a study of CD8+ T cells in alopecia areata. V lost 8 bases and J lost 4; bases outside the gene matches: 10. Germline V gene data show CDR1 as MNHEY and CDR2 as SMNVEV (reference sequence). The CDR3 contains 14 residues. Sequencing relied on a cDNA template that was reverse transcribed from extracted RNA. Profiled with immunoSEQ multiplex PCR; TCRdb holds only in-frame clones, not every one. The data show 150,000 or so clones, around half seen once. Only a few counts were recorded for this clone. The V gene is TRBV27, the J gene TRBJ1-1, with 7 positions matching TRBD1. This material consisted of CD8+ T cells sorted from blood, taken at week 0. The clonotype comes from a human donor with alopecia areata. CDR3 nucleotide sequence: TGTGCCAGCGGTCGGGACAGTAAAGGCACTGAAGCTTTCTTT. As protein: CASGRDSKGTEAFF.